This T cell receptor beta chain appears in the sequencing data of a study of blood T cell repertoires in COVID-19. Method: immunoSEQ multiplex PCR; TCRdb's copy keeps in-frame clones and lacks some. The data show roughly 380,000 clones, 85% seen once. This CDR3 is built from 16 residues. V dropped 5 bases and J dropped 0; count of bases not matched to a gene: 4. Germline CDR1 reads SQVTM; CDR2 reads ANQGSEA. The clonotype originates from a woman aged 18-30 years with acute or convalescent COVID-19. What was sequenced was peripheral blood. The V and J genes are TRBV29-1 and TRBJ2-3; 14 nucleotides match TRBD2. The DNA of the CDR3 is TGCAGCGTTTGGACTAGCGGGGGGAGAAGCACAGATACGCAGTATTTT. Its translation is CSVWTSGGRSTDTQYF.